The rows below give T cell receptor beta chains drawn from one sample of a study of T cell changes during pregnancy in multiple sclerosis. Method: immunoSEQ multiplex PCR; TCRdb's copy keeps in-frame clones and lacks some. The table records around 100,000 clones, around 92% of them present only once. Sequences were derived from peripheral blood, sampled after pregnancy. These receptors all stem from a female donor with multiple sclerosis, enrolled in a pregnancy study. Both conserved end residues are part of each CDR3. A D gene is named only where the DNA matches it firmly. Clone sizes are given selectively: once, few, many, or a class where the clone is expanded.

j_call,clone_size,v_call,d_call,cdr3_nt,cdr3_aa
TRBJ1-6,.,TRBV5-5,.,TGTGCCAGCAGCTTTACAGCCTCCTATAATTCACCCCTCCACTTT,CASSFTASYNSPLHF
TRBJ2-1,.,TRBV5-6,TRBD2,TGTGCCAGCAGCTGGGCTAGGGAGGGCCTCAATGAGCAGTTCTTC,CASSWAREGLNEQFF
TRBJ2-7,.,TRBV4-3,.,TGCGCCAGCAGCCAAGATCGGGGGATCTTGGACGAGCAGTACTTC,CASSQDRGILDEQYF
TRBJ1-1,.,TRBV4-1,.,TGCGCCAGCAGCTCTACAGGGTACACTGAAGCTTTCTTT,CASSSTGYTEAFF
TRBJ1-4,.,TRBV18,.,TGTGCCAGCATGCGCTCTGGACAGTTTAATGAAAAACTGTTTTTT,CASMRSGQFNEKLFF
TRBJ2-1,.,TRBV2,.,TGTGCCAGCAGTCCCCTAAATGAGCAGTTCTTC,CASSPLNEQFF
TRBJ1-2,.,TRBV9,.,TGTGCCAGCAGCGTAGCGGCACAGGGTCGTGGCTACACCTTC,CASSVAAQGRGYTF
TRBJ2-2,once,TRBV2,TRBD1,TGTGCCATCCACAGGGGGCAGACGAACACCGGGGAGCTGTTTTTT,CAIHRGQTNTGELFF
TRBJ1-2,.,TRBV30,TRBD1,TGTGCCTGGAGTCCCTTGGACAGGTCGGTCTCCCATAACTATGGCTACACCTTC,CAWSPLDRSVSHNYGYTF
TRBJ1-2,.,TRBV30,TRBD1,TGTGCCTGGGAAAGAGGGGGCATTAGAAATCGCTACACCTTC,CAWERGGIRNRYTF
TRBJ2-1,.,TRBV2,TRBD2,TGTGCCAGCAGTGGATCAGCGGGGGGGCTAAATGAGCAGTTCTTC,CASSGSAGGLNEQFF
TRBJ1-2,.,TRBV7-3,TRBD1,TGTGCCAGCAGCCCGGGACAGGGTGAAGGCTACACCTTC,CASSPGQGEGYTF
TRBJ2-3,.,TRBV6-5,TRBD2,TGTGCCAGCAGTTACTCTTCCGGGGGGGGACCAGATACGCAGTATTTT,CASSYSSGGGPDTQYF
TRBJ2-1,.,TRBV29-1,.,TGCAGCGTTGTGACTAACAATGAGCAGTTCTTC,CSVVTNNEQFF
TRBJ1-3,.,TRBV30,.,TGTGCCTGGAGCCCCGACGCGGCTGGAAACACCATATATTTT,CAWSPDAAGNTIYF
TRBJ1-2,.,TRBV5-1,.,TGCGCCAGCAGCTTGGACAGGGCGGGCTATGGCTACACCTTC,CASSLDRAGYGYTF
TRBJ2-7,.,TRBV5-4,.,TGTGCCAGCAGCTTCGAGCCTTCCTACGAGCAGTACTTC,CASSFEPSYEQYF
TRBJ2-7,.,TRBV19,TRBD2,TGTGCCAGTAGCCCGGGACTAGCTTTGTACGAGCAGTACTTC,CASSPGLALYEQYF
TRBJ1-2,.,TRBV7-2,TRBD1,TGTGCCAGCAGCTTAGAGGGGACAGGAAACTATGGCTACACCTTC,CASSLEGTGNYGYTF
TRBJ2-5,.,TRBV9,.,TGTGCCAGCAGCGCGGGAACAGTCTTTGAGACCCAGTACTTC,CASSAGTVFETQYF
TRBJ1-5,.,TRBV19,TRBD1,TGTGCCAGTAGTGTAACAGGGGTGAATCAGCCCCAGCATTTT,CASSVTGVNQPQHF
TRBJ2-2,.,TRBV14,TRBD2,TGTGCCAGCAGCCGACGACTAGCGGGAGGGGTCGGGGAGCTGTTTTTT,CASSRRLAGGVGELFF
TRBJ2-1,.,TRBV5-1,TRBD1,TGCGCCAGCAGCTGGACCGGGACAGGGGGCCACAATGAGCAGTTCTTC,CASSWTGTGGHNEQFF
TRBJ1-2,.,TRBV2,TRBD1,TGTGCCAGCAGACTCATAACAGGGGATGGCTACACCTTC,CASRLITGDGYTF
TRBJ2-1,.,TRBV2,TRBD1,TGTGCCAGCAGTGAATTAGGGGACAGGGTGGGCAATGAGCAGTTCTTC,CASSELGDRVGNEQFF
TRBJ2-1,.,TRBV7-9,TRBD2,TGTGCCAGCAGCTCCCCTAGCGGGAGGAACCTCTGGGAGCAGTTCTTC,CASSSPSGRNLWEQFF
TRBJ1-1,.,TRBV19,.,TGTGCCAGTACTCGGGAGCAGAACACTGAAGCTTTCTTT,CASTREQNTEAFF
TRBJ2-7,.,TRBV7-9,TRBD1,TGTGCCAGCAGCTTAGACCCAATCAGGGGGCACGAGCAGTACTTC,CASSLDPIRGHEQYF
TRBJ2-5,.,TRBV4-2,TRBD2,TGTGCCAGCAGCACGCTAGGACTAGGGGACCAAGAGACCCAGTACTTC,CASSTLGLGDQETQYF
TRBJ2-1,.,TRBV2,TRBD2,TGTGCCAGCAGCGAACCGGGACTAGCGGGAGTCAATGAGCAGTTCTTC,CASSEPGLAGVNEQFF
TRBJ1-6,.,TRBV9,.,TGTGCCAGCAGCGTAGAGAAGAGCTCCTATAATTCACCCCTCCACTTT,CASSVEKSSYNSPLHF
TRBJ1-5,.,TRBV19,.,TGTGCCAGTAGTGGGGGCTCTCAGCCCCAGCATTTT,CASSGGSQPQHF
TRBJ2-2,.,TRBV2,.,TGTGCCAGCAGTGAACGCCAGGCGAACACCGGGGAGCTGTTTTTT,CASSERQANTGELFF
TRBJ2-2,once,TRBV7-2,TRBD2,TGTGCCAGCAGCTCCCCCGGGATAGCGGGGGGGCGGATCGGGGAGCTGTTTTTT,CASSSPGIAGGRIGELFF
TRBJ1-5,.,TRBV6-5,.,TGTGCCAGCAGTTACTCGAGCGGTAGCAATCAGCCCCAGCATTTT,CASSYSSGSNQPQHF
TRBJ2-7,.,TRBV19,.,TGTGCCAGTAGGACAACAGGGTCCCCCGAATACGAGCAGTACTTC,CASRTTGSPEYEQYF
TRBJ2-1,.,TRBV7-8,TRBD2,TGTGCCAGCAGCACCGGGACTAGCTACAATGAGCAGTTCTTC,CASSTGTSYNEQFF
TRBJ2-1,.,TRBV6-5,.,TGTGCCAGCAGTTACTCGACCGCTAGCTCCTACAATGAGCAGTTCTTC,CASSYSTASSYNEQFF
TRBJ2-5,once,TRBV7-9,.,TGTGCCAGCAGCCCGGCCGAAACGGGGACCCAGTACTTC,CASSPAETGTQYF
TRBJ1-2,.,TRBV4-1,.,TGCGCCAGCAGCCAAGATTTGAGCGGCGGCTATGGCTACACCTTC,CASSQDLSGGYGYTF
TRBJ2-3,.,TRBV7-2,.,TGTGCCAGCAGCTCCTCGGTTGATACGCAGTATTTT,CASSSSVDTQYF